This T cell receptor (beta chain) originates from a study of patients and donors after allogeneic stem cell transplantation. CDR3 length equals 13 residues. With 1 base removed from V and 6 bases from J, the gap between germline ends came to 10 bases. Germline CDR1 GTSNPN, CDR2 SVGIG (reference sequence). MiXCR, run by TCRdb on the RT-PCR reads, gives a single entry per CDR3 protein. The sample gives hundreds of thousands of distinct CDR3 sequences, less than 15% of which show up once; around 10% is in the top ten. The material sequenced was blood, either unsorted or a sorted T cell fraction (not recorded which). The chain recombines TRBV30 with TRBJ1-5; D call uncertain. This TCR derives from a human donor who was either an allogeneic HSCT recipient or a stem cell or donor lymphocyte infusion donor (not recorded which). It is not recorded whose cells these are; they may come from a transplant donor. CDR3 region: CAWSERGGQPQHF. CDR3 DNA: TGTGCCTGGAGTGAACGGGGTGGTCAGCCCCAGCATTTT.